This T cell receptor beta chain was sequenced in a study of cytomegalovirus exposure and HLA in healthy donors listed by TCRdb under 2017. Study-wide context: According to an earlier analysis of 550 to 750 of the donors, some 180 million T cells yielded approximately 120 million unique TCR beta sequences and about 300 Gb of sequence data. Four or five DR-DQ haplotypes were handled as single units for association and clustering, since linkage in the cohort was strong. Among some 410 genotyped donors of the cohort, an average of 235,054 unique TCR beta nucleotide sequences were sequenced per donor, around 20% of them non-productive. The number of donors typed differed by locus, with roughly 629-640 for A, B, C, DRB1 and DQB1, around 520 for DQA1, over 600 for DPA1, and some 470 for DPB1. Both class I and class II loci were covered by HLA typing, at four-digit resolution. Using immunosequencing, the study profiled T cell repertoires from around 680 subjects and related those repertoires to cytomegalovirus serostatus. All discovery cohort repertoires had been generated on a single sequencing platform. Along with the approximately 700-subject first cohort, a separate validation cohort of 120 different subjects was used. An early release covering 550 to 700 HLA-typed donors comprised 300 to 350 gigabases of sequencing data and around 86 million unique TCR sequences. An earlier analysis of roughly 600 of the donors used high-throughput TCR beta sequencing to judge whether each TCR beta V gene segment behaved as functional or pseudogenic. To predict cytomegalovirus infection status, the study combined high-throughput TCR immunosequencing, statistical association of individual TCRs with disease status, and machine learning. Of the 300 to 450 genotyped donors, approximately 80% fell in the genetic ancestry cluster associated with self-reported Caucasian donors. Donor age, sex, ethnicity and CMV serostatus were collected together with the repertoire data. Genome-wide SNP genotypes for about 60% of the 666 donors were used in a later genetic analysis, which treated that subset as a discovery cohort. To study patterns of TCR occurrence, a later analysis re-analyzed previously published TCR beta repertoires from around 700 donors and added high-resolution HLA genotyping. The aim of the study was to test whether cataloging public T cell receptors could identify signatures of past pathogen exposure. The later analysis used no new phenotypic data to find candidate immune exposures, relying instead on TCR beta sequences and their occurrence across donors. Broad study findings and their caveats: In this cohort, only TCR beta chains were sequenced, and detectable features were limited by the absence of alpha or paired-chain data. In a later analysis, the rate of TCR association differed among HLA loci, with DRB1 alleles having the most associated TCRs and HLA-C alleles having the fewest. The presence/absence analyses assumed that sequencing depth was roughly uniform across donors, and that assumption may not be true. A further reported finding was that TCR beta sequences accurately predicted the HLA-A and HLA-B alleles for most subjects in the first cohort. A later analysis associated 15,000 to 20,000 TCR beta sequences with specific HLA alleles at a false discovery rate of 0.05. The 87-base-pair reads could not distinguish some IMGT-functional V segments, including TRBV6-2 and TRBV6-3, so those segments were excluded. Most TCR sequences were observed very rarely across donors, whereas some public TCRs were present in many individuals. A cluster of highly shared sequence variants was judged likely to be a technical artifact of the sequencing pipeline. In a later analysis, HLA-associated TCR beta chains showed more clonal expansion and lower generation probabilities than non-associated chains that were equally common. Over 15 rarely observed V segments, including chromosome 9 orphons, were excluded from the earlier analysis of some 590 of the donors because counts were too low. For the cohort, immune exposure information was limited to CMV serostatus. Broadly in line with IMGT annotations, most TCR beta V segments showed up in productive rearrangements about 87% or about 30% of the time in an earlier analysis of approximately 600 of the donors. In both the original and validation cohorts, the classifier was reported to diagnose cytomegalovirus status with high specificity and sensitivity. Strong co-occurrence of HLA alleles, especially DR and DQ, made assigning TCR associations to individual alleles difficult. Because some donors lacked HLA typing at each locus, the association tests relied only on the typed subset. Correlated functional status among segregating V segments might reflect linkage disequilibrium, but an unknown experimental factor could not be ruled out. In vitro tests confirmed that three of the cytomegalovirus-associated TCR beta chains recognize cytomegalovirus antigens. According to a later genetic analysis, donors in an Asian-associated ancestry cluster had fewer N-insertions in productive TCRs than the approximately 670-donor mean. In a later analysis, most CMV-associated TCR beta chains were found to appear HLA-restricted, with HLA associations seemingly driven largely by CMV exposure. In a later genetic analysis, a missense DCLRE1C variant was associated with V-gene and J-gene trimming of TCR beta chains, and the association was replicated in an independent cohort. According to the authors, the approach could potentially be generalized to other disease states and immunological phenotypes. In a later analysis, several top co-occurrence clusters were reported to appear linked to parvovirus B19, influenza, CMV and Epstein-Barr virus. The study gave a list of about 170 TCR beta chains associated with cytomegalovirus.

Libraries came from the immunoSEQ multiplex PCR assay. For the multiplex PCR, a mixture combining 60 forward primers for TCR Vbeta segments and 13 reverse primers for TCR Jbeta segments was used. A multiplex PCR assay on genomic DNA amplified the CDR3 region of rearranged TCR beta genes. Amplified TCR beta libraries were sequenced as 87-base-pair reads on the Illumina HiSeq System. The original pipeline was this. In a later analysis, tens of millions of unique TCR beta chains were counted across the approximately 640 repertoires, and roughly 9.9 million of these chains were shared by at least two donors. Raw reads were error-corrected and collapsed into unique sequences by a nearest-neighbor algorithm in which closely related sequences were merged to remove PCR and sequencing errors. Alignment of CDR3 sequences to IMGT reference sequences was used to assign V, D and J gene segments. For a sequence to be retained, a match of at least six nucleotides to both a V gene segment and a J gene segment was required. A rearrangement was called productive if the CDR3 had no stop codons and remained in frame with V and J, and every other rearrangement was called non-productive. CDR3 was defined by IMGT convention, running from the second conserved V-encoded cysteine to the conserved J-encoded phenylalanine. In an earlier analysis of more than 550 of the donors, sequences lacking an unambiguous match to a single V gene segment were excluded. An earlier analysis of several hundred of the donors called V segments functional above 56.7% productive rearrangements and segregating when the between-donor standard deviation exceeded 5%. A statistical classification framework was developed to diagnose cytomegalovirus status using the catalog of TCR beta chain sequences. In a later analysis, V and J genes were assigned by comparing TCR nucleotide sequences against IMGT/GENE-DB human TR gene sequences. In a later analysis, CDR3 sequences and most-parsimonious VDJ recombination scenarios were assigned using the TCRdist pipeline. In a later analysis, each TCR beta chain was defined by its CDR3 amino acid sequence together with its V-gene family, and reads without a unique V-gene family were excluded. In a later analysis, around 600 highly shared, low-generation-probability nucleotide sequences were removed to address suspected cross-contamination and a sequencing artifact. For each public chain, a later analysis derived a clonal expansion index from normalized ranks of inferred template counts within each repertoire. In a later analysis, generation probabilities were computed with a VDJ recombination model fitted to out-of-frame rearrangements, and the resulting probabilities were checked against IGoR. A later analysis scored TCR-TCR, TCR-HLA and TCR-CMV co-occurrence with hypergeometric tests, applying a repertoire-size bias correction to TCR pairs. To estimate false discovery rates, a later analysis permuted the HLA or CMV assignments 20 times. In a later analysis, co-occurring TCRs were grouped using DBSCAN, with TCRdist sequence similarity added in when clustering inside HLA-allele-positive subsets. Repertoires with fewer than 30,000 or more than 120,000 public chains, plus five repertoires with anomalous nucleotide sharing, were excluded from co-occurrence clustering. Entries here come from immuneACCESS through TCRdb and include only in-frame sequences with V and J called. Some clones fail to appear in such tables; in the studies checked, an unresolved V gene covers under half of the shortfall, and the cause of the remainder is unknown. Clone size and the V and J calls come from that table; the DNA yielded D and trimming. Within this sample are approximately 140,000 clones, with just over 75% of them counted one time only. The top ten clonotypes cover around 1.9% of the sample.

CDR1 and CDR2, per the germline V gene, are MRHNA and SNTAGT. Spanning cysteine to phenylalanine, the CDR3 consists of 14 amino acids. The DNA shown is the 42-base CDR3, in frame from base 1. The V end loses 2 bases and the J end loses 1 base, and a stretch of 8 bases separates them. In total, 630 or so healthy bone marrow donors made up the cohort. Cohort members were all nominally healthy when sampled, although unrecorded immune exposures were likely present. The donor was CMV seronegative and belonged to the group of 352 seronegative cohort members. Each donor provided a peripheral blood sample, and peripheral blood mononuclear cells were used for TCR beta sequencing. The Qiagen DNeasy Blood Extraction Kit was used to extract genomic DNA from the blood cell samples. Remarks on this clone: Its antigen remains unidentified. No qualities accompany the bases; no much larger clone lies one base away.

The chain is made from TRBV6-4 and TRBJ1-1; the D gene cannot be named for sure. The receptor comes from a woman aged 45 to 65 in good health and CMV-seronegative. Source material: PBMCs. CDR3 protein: CASSDNSGNTEAFF. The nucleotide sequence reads TGTGCCAGCAGTGACAACTCAGGGAACACTGAAGCTTTCTTT.